The 7 T cell receptor beta chains below all came from one sample that was sequenced in a study of patients and donors after allogeneic stem cell transplantation. MiXCR, applied by TCRdb to the RT-PCR reads, yields one record per CDR3 protein. The sample holds 45,000 to 65,000 distinct CDR3 sequences, about an eighth seen once. Material for sequencing was blood, either unsorted or a sorted T cell fraction (not recorded which). Every receptor here comes from a human donor who was either an allogeneic HSCT recipient or a stem cell or donor lymphocyte infusion donor (not recorded which). It is not recorded whose cells these are; they may come from a transplant donor.

This clonotype was counted a few times. V is TRBV25-1 and J is TRBJ2-5; D call uncertain. Trimming took 1 base from V and 9 from J, leaving 21 bases between them. Germline loops: CDR1 MGHDK, CDR2 SYGVNS. The CDR3 loop spans 16 amino acids. CDR3 DNA sequence: TGTGCCAGCAGTGAATGGGTGGGTGAGATCAAGAGACCCCAGTACTTC. It codes for CASSEWVGEIKRPQYF.

This clonotype was detected a few times. CDR3 in amino acids: CASGLVLGQNYNEQFF. In DNA form, the CDR3 reads TGTGCTAGTGGTTTGGTACTGGGACAGAACTACAATGAGCAGTTCTTC. The rearrangement links TRBV12-5 to TRBJ2-1; 7 bases agree with TRBD1. The CDR3 extends over 16 amino acids. Germline V gives CDR1 LGHNT, CDR2 FRNRAP. Germline trimming cut 0 bases from V and 3 bases from J; bases unmatched to any gene: 5.

V and J are TRBV7-9 and TRBJ2-7; no reliable D call. Trimming left V 7 bases short and J 2 bases short, with 18 bases between. The CDR3 has 15 residues. Germline loops: CDR1 SEHNR, CDR2 FQNEAQ (reference sequence). Here the CDR3 DNA reads TGTGCCAGCACCCTTAGGGAAGACAACACCTACGAGCAGTACTTC. It specifies CASTLREDNTYEQYF.

This clonotype has a handful of counts. The rearrangement uses TRBV5-1 and TRBJ2-7; 10 bases fit TRBD2. The CDR3 consists of 15 residues. V lost 3 bases and J lost 3; bases outside the gene matches: 6. Germline V gene lookup returns CDR1 SGHRS and CDR2 YFSETQ. CDR3 bases: TGCGCCAGCAGCTCGAGTAGCGGGAGGATCTACGAGCAGTACTTC. Translating it yields CASSSSSGRIYEQYF. Variable domain in full (rest from reference TRBV5-1 and TRBJ2-7): KAGVTQTPRYLIKTRGQQVTLSCSPISGHRSVSWYQQTPGQGLQFLFEYFSETQRNKGNFPGRFSGRQFSNSRSEMNVSTLELGDSALYLCASSSSSGRIYEQYFGPGTRLTVT.

The chain links TRBV5-5 to TRBJ2-5; the D gene is possibly TRBD1 (6 bases). V lost 2 bases to trimming and J lost 1 base, with 9 bases between them. From germline, CDR1 is SGHKS and CDR2 YYEKEE (reference sequence). The CDR3 runs 14 residues. CDR3 DNA sequence: TGTGCCAGCAGCTTTCAGGGGATCCAAGAGACCCAGTACTTC. As protein: CASSFQGIQETQYF.

This clonotype was counted only a few times. This chain joins TRBV5-6 and TRBJ2-3; 7 bases are shared with TRBD1. V was pared by 2 bases and J by 5 bases, with 2 bases of the junction left unmatched. Germline CDR1 reads SGHDT; CDR2 reads YYEEEE. The CDR3 has 13 amino acids. The CDR3 reads CASSFTGEDTQYF. In nucleotides, the CDR3 is TGTGCCAGCAGCTTTACAGGGGAAGATACGCAGTATTTT.

Regarding this clonotype: An end of the junction differs from the germline gene, which may be a read error. The genes are TRBV3-1 and TRBJ1-2; 7 positions agree with TRBD1. This CDR3 is built from 16 residues. Germline assignment: CDR1 LGHDT and CDR2 YNNKEL (reference sequence). The CDR3 DNA is TGTGCCAGCAGCCAACGGGGACAGATTTTTAACTTTGGCTACACCTTC. This encodes CASSQRGQIFNFGYTF.